Below, one T cell receptor beta chain is given with its context. Here immunoSEQ multiplex PCR was the method, and the copy in TCRdb shows in-frame clones only, minus some. In the table there are about 110,000 clones, about 79% of which are singletons. These data belong to a study of blood T cell repertoires in COVID-19. The germline gives CDR1 MNHEY, CDR2 SVGEGT. The length of the CDR3 is 15 residues. The V segment lost 6 bases and the J segment 4 bases; nucleotides outside the gene matches: 5. The source material was peripheral blood. This sequence originates from a woman aged 80 or older with active or convalescent COVID-19. The chain has TRBV6-2 or TRBV6-3 and TRBJ2-5, with 13 bases that match TRBD2. CDR3 residues: CASSPGLAGAETQYF. The CDR3 DNA sequence: TGTGCCAGCAGCCCCGGACTAGCGGGAGCAGAGACCCAGTACTTC.